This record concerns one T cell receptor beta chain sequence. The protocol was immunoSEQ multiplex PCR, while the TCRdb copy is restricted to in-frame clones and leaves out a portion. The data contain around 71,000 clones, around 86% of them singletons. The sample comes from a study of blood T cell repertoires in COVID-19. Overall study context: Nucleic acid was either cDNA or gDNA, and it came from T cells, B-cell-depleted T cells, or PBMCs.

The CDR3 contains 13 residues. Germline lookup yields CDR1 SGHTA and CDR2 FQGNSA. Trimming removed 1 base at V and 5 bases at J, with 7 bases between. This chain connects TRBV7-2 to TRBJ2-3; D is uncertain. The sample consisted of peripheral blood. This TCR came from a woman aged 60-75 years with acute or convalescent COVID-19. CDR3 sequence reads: CASSLDQVDTQYF. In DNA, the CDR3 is TGTGCCAGCAGCTTAGACCAGGTAGATACGCAGTATTTT.